The 21 T cell receptor beta chains below all came from one sample that was sequenced in a study of early T cells in non-severe SARS-CoV-2 infection. TCRdb re-analysed the 5' RACE reads in MiXCR, keeping a single row per CDR3 protein. The sample has under 85,000 distinct CDR3 sequences; roughly 9.4% are singletons. Specimen: whole blood. Source of these receptors: an adult who was a healthcare worker with PCR-confirmed SARS-CoV-2 infection or an uninfected control (not recorded which).

The V gene is TRBV18, the J gene TRBJ2-7, with no clear D. Germline V gene sequence: CDR1 KGHSH, CDR2 LQKENI. V was pared by 0 bases and J by 4 bases, with 10 bases between. The CDR3 is 14 amino acids. As DNA, the CDR3 is TGTGCCAGCTCACCACCGCTGGGCGTGTACGAGCAGTACTTC. This sequence encodes CASSPPLGVYEQYF. Filled out from reference TRBV18 and TRBJ2-7, the complete variable domain reads NAGVMQNPRHLVRRRGQEARLRCSPMKGHSHVYWYRQLPEEGLKFMVYLQKENIIDESGMPKERFSAEFPKEGPSILRIQQVVRGDSAAYFCASSPPLGVYEQYFGPGTRLTVT.

This clonotype was counted between two and nine times. V gene TRBV7-8 combines with J gene TRBJ1-2; a weak D match, TRBD1 (5 bases). Trimming took off 3 bases at V and 4 bases at J, with 15 bases between the two ends. The CDR3 spans 15 residues. Germline V CDR1 and CDR2: SGHVS, FQNEAQ. DNA for the CDR3: TGTGCCAGCAGCTTGGGCGGACCGAGGGGCTATGGCTACACCTTC. Amino acids: CASSLGGPRGYGYTF.

This clonotype has at least ten counts. The chain combines TRBV7-6 with TRBJ2-2; D might be TRBD1 or TRBD2, each matching 5 bases. Per germline, CDR1 SGHVS and CDR2 FNYEAQ. Between the trimmed V and J ends, which lost 5 bases and 3 bases, there was a span of 13 bases. The CDR3 extends over 15 amino acids. CDR3: CASSPWDGDTGELFF. As DNA, the CDR3 is TGTGCCAGCAGCCCTTGGGACGGAGACACCGGGGAGCTGTTTTTT.

The sample holds many counts of this clonotype. The V and J genes are TRBV9 and TRBJ2-1, with TRBD2 identical over 8 bases. This CDR3 is built from 15 residues. Germline values: CDR1 SGDLS, CDR2 YYNGEE. V was pared by 0 bases and J by 5 bases, with 4 bases of the junction left unmatched. This CDR3 is CASSVESSGHNEQFF. In DNA form, the CDR3 reads TGTGCCAGCAGCGTAGAGTCTAGCGGGCACAATGAGCAGTTCTTC.

This clonotype was recorded once. The V gene is TRBV20-1, the J gene TRBJ1-2; D is undetermined. Germline loops: CDR1 DFQATT, CDR2 SNEGSKA (reference sequence). The CDR3 totals 12 residues. Trimming stripped 5 bases from V and 4 bases from J, with 11 bases between. Written as DNA, the CDR3 is TGCAGTGCTCAGCCGGGCCCCTATGGCTACACCTTC. Its protein is CSAQPGPYGYTF.

The chain links TRBV10-3 to TRBJ2-1; 9 nucleotides align to TRBD2. The trim removed 2 bases at V and 2 bases at J, leaving 7 bases unmatched. CDR3 length: 17 residues. Germline CDR1 is ENHRY and CDR2 is SYGVKD. The CDR3 bases are TGTGCCATCAGTGAGCCACCGGGACTAGCCGCCTACAATGAGCAGTTCTTC. Translation: CAISEPPGLAAYNEQFF.

This clonotype occurred many times. The chain has TRBV29-1 and TRBJ1-1; weak D call: TRBD1 (5 bases). CDR1 is SQVTM and CDR2 is ANQGSEA in the germline V gene. The V end lost 8 bases, the J end lost 4 bases, and 20 bases lay between the germline ends. The CDR3 consists of 14 residues. In nucleotides, the CDR3 is TGCAGCTCAACGGGCCAGGGAGCAGGCACTGAAGCTTTCTTT. Its protein is CSSTGQGAGTEAFF.

DNA of the CDR3: TGTGCCAGCAGCTTAGCGACAGGGACGGGAGGAAACACCATATATTTT. This gives the protein CASSLATGTGGNTIYF. This rearrangement joins TRBV7-6 to TRBJ1-3, with 7 bases identical to TRBD1. V lost 0 bases, J lost 4 bases, and 6 bases stayed unmatched. Germline V lookup: CDR1 SGHVS, CDR2 FNYEAQ. CDR3 length equals 16 residues.

The chain employs TRBV4-2 and TRBJ2-1; a possible D gene is TRBD1 (5 bases). Trimming shortened V by 4 bases and J by 0 bases, and 13 bases separated the two germline ends. Germline V gene lookup returns CDR1 LGHNA and CDR2 YNFKEQ. The CDR3 has 16 amino acids. Here the CDR3 DNA reads TGTGCCAGCAGCCCCGAGGACAACTTCTCCTACAATGAGCAGTTCTTC. Its translation: CASSPEDNFSYNEQFF.

Many counts were recorded for this clonotype. The chain uses TRBV24-1 and TRBJ1-2; 9 bases agree with TRBD1. The CDR3 has 15 amino acids. Trimming removed 9 bases from V and 2 bases from J; junction bases left unmatched: 9. The germline gives CDR1 KGHDR, CDR2 SFDVKD. The CDR3 DNA reads as TGTGCCACCCTCGGGACAGGGACGGGCAACTATGGCTACACCTTC. Protein sequence: CATLGTGTGNYGYTF.

This clonotype was seen at least ten times. This chain connects TRBV2 to TRBJ2-1, with 8 bases lining up with TRBD2. V was clipped by 6 bases and J by 4 bases; unmatched bases: 11. Germline V gives CDR1 SNHLY, CDR2 FYNNEI. The length of the CDR3 is 16 residues. The CDR3 here is CASRSGGSGRYNEQFF. In DNA, the CDR3 is TGTGCCAGCAGGAGCGGGGGTAGCGGGCGATACAATGAGCAGTTCTTC.

The chain carries TRBV12-3 or TRBV12-4 and TRBJ2-3; 8 positions match TRBD2. Unmatched junction bases numbered 6, after V lost 1 base and J lost 6 bases. The CDR3 is 15 amino acids. The CDR3 nucleotides are TGTGCCAGCAGTTTAGTAGCAGCGGGAGCGGATACGCAGTATTTT. This sequence encodes CASSLVAAGADTQYF.

This clonotype was found many times. This chain joins TRBV20-1 and TRBJ2-7; no clear D gene. This CDR3 has 15 amino acids. Germline CDR1 DFQATT, CDR2 SNEGSKA (reference sequence). Trimming shortened V by 0 bases and J by 7 bases, and 19 bases separated the two germline ends. The CDR3, as DNA: TGCAGTGCTAGAGACCTGCCGCGTCCGGACGGAGAGCAGTACTTC. Protein product: CSARDLPRPDGEQYF.

This clonotype appeared many times. This chain uses TRBV6-5 with TRBJ1-6; D may be TRBD1 (6 bases). This CDR3 spans 15 amino acids. V lost 0 bases and J 9 bases, leaving 12 bases between the germline ends. Germline CDR1 is MNHEY and CDR2 is SVGAGI. In nucleotides, the CDR3 is TGTGCCAGCAGTTACTCCAGGGGAGATTCTTCACCCCTCCACTTT. It specifies CASSYSRGDSSPLHF.

This clonotype was detected ten times or more. This chain uses TRBV5-1 with TRBJ1-2; TRBD1 matches 8 bases. The junction had 5 bases not matched to a gene; V was cut back by 4 bases and J by 3 bases. The CDR3 is 14 amino acids. Germline CDR1 SGHRS, CDR2 YFSETQ. The DNA of the CDR3 is TGCGCCAGCAGCCCTCAGACAGGGGACTATGGCTACACCTTC. Translating gives CASSPQTGDYGYTF.

The V gene is TRBV20-1, the J gene TRBJ2-1; 7 nucleotides line up with TRBD1. The CDR3 runs to 13 residues. After removal of 4 bases from V and 11 bases from J, the junction contained 11 bases not matched to a gene. Germline V gene lookup returns CDR1 DFQATT and CDR2 SNEGSKA (reference sequence). CDR3 region: CSAISRRDSQQFF. As DNA, the CDR3 is TGCAGTGCTATAAGCCGCCGGGACAGTCAGCAGTTCTTC.

This clonotype was seen repeatedly, ten times or more. This rearrangement joins TRBV20-1 to TRBJ1-4; 8 bases line up with TRBD1. The CDR3 has 13 residues. The germline V gene has CDR1 DFQATT and CDR2 SNEGSKA (reference sequence). J was trimmed by 4 bases and V by 6 bases; bases with no gene match: 4. The CDR3 reads CSAPTGGNEKLFF. The CDR3 DNA follows: TGCAGTGCCCCTACAGGGGGTAATGAAAAACTGTTTTTT.

This clonotype was seen a few times. CDR3 nucleotides: TGTGCCAGCAGCCCCTATGCGGACGAAGAGACCCAGTACTTC. Translation: CASSPYADEETQYF. The chain recombines TRBV7-9 with TRBJ2-5; D is undetermined. Germline loops: CDR1 SEHNR, CDR2 FQNEAQ (reference sequence). The CDR3 consists of 14 residues. Trimming took off 5 bases at V and 3 bases at J, with 13 bases between the two ends.

The chain joins TRBV7-2 to TRBJ2-1; 7 bases agree with TRBD2. The germline V gene encodes CDR1 SGHTA and CDR2 FQGNSA. The CDR3 runs to 16 residues. With V trimmed by 1 base and J by 4 bases, 7 bases remained unmatched. The CDR3 sequence is CASSLDQRGPYNEQFF. The DNA for the CDR3 is TGTGCCAGCAGCTTAGATCAGCGGGGACCATACAATGAGCAGTTCTTC.

This clonotype was counted at least ten times. This sequence joins TRBV5-1 and TRBJ2-2; D not resolved. This CDR3 is built from 13 residues. Trimming took off 0 bases at V and 5 bases at J, with 5 bases between the two ends. CDR1 and CDR2 (germline): SGHRS, YFSETQ. CDR3 protein: CASSLEVTGELFF. DNA of the CDR3: TGCGCCAGCAGCTTGGAAGTTACCGGGGAGCTGTTTTTT.

This sequence joins TRBV10-3 and TRBJ2-3; D not certain. Deletions cut 2 bases from V and 4 bases from J, with 10 bases between. The CDR3 runs to 14 residues. Germline CDR1 and CDR2: ENHRY and SYGVKD. The chain's CDR3 is CAISEGLGADTQYF. For the CDR3, the DNA is TGTGCCATCAGTGAGGGGCTCGGCGCAGATACGCAGTATTTT.